The TCR beta chain under discussion was sequenced for a study of blood T cells in healthy people across ages. At the level of the study: T cells yielded about one barcoded beta molecule per two cells through template switching.

As concerns this clonotype: What it binds is unknown.

Germline CDR1 LNHNV, CDR2 YYDKDF (reference sequence). This CDR3 is built from 13 residues. V lost 8 bases to trimming and J lost 2 bases, with 12 bases between them. The study, taken as a whole, reports: Unsorted PBMC material precluded a definitive naive versus antigen-experienced comparison.

Sample-barcoded 5' priming and a J-beta primer mix drove a second PCR of roughly 6 to 12 cycles. TCRdb re-analysed the 5' RACE reads in MiXCR, keeping a single row per CDR3 protein. The sample shows fewer than 950,000 distinct CDR3 sequences, 53% of them seen only once. The clonotype was recovered from an elderly man in good health. The specimen was blood. The rearrangement uses TRBV15 and TRBJ2-5; D unclear. In nucleotides, the CDR3 is TGTGCCACCTCCCGGACGGTGCAAGAGACCCAGTACTTC. Translating gives CATSRTVQETQYF.